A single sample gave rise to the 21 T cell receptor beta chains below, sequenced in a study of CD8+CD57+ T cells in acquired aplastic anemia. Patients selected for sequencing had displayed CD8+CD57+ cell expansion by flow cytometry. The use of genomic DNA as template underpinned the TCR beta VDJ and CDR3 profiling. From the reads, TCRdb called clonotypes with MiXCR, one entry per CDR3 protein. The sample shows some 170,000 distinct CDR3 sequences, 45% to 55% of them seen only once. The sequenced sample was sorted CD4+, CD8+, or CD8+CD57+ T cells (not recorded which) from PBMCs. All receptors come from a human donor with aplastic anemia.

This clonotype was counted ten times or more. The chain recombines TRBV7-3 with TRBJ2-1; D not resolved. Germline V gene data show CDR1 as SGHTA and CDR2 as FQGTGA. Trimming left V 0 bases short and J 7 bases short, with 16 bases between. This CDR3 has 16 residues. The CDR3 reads CASSLTGLVRDNEQFF. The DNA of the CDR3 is TGTGCCAGCAGCTTAACTGGTCTAGTTAGGGATAATGAGCAGTTCTTC.

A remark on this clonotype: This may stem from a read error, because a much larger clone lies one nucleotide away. CDR3 sequence: CASSLAGGTHNEQFF. CDR3 bases: TGTGCCAGCAGTTTAGCAGGGGGGACCCACAATGAGCAGTTCTTC. V gene TRBV12-3 or TRBV12-4 combines with J gene TRBJ2-1; possibly TRBD1 or TRBD2 for D (6 bases each). There are 15 residues in the CDR3. V was clipped by 0 bases and J by 5 bases, with 11 bases between them.

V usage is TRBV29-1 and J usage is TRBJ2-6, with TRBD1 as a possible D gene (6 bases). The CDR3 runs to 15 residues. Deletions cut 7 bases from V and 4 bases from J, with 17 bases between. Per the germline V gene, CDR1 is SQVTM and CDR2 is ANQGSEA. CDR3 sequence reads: CSAVGGGPGANVLTF. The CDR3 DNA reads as TGCAGCGCCGTCGGTGGGGGCCCCGGGGCCAACGTCCTGACTTTC.

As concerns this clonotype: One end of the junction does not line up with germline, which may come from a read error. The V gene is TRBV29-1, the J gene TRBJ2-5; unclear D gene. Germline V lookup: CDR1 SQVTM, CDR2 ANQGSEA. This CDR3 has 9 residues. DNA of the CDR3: TGCAGCGTACCCGGTGGGGTCAGCTTC. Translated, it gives CSVPGGVSF.

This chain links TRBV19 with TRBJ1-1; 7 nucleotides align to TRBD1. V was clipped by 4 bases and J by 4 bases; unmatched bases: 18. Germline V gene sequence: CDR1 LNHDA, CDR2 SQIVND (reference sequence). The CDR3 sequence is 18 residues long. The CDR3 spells CASSTTGANRGVSTEAFF. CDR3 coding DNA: TGTGCCAGTAGTACCACCGGTGCAAACAGGGGAGTGAGCACTGAAGCTTTCTTT. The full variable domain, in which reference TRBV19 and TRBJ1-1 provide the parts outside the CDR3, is DGGITQSPKYLFRKEGQNVTLSCEQNLNHDAMYWYRQDPGQGLRLIYYSQIVNDFQKGDIAEGYSVSREKKESFPLTVTSAQKNPTAFYLCASSTTGANRGVSTEAFFGQGTRLTVV.

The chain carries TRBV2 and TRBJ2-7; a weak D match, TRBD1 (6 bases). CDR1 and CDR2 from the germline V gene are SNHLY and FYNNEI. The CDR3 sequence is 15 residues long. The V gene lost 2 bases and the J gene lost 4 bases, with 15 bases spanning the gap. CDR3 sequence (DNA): TGTGCCAGCAGTGAATTCTCAGGACAGCTTTACGAGCAGTACTTC. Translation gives CASSEFSGQLYEQYF.

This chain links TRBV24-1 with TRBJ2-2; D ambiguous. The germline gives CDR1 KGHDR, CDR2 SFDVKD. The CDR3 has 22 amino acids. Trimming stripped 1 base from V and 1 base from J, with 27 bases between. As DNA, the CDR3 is TGTGCCACCAGTGATTTAACCGCATTGAACAAGGTATCAAACTTGAACACCGGGGAGCTGTTTTTT. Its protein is CATSDLTALNKVSNLNTGELFF.

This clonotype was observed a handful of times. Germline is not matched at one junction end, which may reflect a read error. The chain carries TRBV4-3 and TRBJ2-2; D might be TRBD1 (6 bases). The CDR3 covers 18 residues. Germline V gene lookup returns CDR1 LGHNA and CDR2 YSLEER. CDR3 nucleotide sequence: TGCGCCAGCAGCCTGGGGTTGTTGGCAGGGGCGAACACCGGGGAGCTGGTTTTT. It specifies CASSLGLLAGANTGELVF.

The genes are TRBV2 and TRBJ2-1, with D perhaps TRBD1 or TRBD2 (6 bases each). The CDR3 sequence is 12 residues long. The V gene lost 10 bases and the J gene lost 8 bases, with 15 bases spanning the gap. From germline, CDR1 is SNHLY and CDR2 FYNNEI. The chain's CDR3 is CATKGGVHEQFF. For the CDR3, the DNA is TGTGCCACTAAGGGGGGAGTCCATGAGCAGTTCTTC.

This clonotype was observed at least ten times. CDR3: CASSSRRPRETQYF. CDR3 bases: TGTGCCAGTAGTTCAAGACGGCCTCGGGAGACCCAGTACTTC. This sequence joins TRBV19 and TRBJ2-5; no firm D call. Germline V gives CDR1 LNHDA, CDR2 SQIVND (reference sequence). This CDR3 is built from 14 residues. The V and J ends lost 5 bases and 5 bases respectively, with 15 bases between them. The whole variable domain, remainder taken from reference TRBV19 and TRBJ2-5, is DGGITQSPKYLFRKEGQNVTLSCEQNLNHDAMYWYRQDPGQGLRLIYYSQIVNDFQKGDIAEGYSVSREKKESFPLTVTSAQKNPTAFYLCASSSRRPRETQYFGPGTRLLVL.

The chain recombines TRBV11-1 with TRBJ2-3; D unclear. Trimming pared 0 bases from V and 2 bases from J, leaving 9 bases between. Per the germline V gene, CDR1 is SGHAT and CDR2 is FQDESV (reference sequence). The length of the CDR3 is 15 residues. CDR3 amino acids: CASSLAIITTDTQYF. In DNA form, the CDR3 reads TGTGCCAGCAGCTTAGCCATAATCACCACAGATACGCAGTATTTT. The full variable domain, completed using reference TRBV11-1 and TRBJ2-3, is EAEVAQSPRYKITEKSQAVAFWCDPISGHATLYWYRQILGQGPELLVQFQDESVVDDSQLPKDRFSAERLKGVDSTLKIQPAELGDSAMYLCASSLAIITTDTQYFGPGTRLTVL.

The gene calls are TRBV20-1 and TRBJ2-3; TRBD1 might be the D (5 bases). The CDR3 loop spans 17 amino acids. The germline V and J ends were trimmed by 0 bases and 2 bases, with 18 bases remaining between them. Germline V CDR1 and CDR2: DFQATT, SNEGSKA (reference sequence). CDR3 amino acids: CSAREEGAGMDTDTQYF. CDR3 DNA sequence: TGCAGTGCTAGAGAGGAAGGGGCAGGGATGGACACAGATACGCAGTATTTT.

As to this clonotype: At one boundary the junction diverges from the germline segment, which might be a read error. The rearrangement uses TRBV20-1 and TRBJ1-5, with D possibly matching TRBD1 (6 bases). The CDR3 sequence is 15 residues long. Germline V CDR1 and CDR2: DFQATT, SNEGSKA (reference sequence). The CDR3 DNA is TGCAATGCTAGAGGATCGTTTGGGGGCGACCAGCCCCAGCATTTT. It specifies CNARGSFGGDQPQHF.

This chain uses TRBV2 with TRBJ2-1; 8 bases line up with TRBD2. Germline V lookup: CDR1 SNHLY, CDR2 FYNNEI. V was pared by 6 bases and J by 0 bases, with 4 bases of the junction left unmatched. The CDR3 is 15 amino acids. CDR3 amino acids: CASRPTSGSYNEQFF. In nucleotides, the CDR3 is TGTGCCAGCAGGCCCACTAGCGGCTCCTACAATGAGCAGTTCTTC.

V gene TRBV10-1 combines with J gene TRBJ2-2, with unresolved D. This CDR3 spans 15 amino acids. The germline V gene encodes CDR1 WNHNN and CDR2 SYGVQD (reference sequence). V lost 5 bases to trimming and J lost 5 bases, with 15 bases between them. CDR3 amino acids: CASSSAGASTGELFF. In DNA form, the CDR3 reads TGCGCCAGCAGTAGTGCCGGTGCATCGACCGGGGAGCTGTTTTTT.

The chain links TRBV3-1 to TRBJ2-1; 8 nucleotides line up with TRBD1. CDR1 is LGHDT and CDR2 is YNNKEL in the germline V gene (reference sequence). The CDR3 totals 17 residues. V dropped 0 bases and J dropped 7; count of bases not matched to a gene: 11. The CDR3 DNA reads TGTGCCAGCAGCCAAGATATGTGGCAGGGGGCAGCTAATGAGCAGTTCTTC. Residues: CASSQDMWQGAANEQFF.

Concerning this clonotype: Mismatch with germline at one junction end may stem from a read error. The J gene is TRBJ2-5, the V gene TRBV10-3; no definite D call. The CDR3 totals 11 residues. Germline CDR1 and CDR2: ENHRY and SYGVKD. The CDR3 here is CASSYIETQYF. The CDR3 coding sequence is TGTGCCAGCAGTTATATTGAGACCCAGTACTTC.

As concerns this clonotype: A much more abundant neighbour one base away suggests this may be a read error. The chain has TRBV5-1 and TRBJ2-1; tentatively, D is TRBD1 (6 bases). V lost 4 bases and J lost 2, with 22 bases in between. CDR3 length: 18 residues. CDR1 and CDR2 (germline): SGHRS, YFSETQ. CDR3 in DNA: TGCGCCAGCAGCGGCATCTATTCACAGGGACACCCCTACAATGAGCAGTTCTTC. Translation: CASSGIYSQGHPYNEQFF.

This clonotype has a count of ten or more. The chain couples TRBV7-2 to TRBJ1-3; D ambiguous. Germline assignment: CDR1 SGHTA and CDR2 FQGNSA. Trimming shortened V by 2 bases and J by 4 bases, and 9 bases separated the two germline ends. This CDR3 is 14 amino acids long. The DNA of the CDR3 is TGTGCCAGCAGCTTATTGTGGGCGGGAAACACCATATATTTT. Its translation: CASSLLWAGNTIYF.

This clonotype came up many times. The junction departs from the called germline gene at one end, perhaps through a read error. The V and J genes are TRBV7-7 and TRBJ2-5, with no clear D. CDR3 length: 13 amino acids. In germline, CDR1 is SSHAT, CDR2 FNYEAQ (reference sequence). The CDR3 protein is CASSLRVQETQYF. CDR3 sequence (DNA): TGTGCTAGCAGCTTAAGAGTTCAAGAGACCCAGTACTTC.

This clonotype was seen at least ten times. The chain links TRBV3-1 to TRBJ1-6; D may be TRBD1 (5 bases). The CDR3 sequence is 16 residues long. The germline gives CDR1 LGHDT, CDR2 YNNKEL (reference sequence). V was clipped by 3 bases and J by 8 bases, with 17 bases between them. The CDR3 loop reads CASSQISGAVDSPLHF. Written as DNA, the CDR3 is TGTGCCAGCAGCCAGATCTCCGGGGCTGTCGATTCACCCCTCCACTTT.